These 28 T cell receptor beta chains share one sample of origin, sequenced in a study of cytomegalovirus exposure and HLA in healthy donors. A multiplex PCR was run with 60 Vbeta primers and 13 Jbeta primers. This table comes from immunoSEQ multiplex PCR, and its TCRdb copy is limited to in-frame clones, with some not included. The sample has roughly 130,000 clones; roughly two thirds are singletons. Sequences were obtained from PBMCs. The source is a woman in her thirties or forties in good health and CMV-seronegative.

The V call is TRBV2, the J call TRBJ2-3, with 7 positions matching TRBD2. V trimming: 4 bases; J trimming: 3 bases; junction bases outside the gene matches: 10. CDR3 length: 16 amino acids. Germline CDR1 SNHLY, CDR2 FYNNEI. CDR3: CASSVGEAGSTDTQYF. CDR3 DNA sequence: TGTGCCAGCAGTGTTGGGGAAGCGGGGAGTACAGATACGCAGTATTTT.

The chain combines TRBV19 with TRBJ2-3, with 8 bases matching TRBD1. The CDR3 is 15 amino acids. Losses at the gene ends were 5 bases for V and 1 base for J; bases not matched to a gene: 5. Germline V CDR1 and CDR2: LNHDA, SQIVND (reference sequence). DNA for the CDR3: TGTGCCAGTAGTTCTGACAGGGGAGGCACAGATACGCAGTATTTT. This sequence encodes CASSSDRGGTDTQYF.

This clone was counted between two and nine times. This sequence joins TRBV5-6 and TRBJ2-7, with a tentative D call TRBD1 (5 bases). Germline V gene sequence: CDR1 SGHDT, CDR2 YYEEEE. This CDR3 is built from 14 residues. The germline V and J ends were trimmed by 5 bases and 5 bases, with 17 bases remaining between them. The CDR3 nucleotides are TGTGCCAGCAGGTTCCAGGGAAACTATGACGAGCAGTACGTC. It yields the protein CASRFQGNYDEQYV.

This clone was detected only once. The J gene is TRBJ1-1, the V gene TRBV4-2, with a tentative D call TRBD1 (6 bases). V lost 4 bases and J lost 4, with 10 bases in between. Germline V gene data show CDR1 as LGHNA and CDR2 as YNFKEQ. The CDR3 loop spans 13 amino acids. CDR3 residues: CASSPGGPTEAFF. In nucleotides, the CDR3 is TGTGCCAGCAGCCCCGGGGGGCCCACTGAAGCTTTCTTT.

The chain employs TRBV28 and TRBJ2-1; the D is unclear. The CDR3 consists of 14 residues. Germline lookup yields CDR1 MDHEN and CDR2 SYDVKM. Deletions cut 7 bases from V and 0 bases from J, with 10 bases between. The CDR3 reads CASIDGASYNEQFF. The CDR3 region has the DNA TGTGCCAGCATCGACGGAGCCTCCTACAATGAGCAGTTCTTC.

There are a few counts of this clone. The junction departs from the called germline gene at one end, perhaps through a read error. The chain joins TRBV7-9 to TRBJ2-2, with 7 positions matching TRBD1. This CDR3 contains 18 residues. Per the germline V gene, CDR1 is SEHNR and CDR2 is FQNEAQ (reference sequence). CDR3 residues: CSSSLGADYRGNTGELFF. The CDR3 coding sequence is TGTTCCAGCAGCTTAGGAGCCGATTACAGGGGGAACACCGGGGAGCTGTTTTTT.

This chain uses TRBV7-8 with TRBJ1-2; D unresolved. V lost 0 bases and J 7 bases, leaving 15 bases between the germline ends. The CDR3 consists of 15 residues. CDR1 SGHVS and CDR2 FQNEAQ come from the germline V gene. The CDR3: CASSLALRNRGGYTF. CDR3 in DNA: TGTGCCAGCAGCTTAGCGCTTCGGAACCGGGGTGGCTACACCTTC.

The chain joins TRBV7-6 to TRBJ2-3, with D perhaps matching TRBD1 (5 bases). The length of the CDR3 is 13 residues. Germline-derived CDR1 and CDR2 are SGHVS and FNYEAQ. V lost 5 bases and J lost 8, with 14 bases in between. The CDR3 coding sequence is TGTGCCAGCAGCCTACAGGTTCAGGGTACGCAGTATTTT. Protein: CASSLQVQGTQYF.

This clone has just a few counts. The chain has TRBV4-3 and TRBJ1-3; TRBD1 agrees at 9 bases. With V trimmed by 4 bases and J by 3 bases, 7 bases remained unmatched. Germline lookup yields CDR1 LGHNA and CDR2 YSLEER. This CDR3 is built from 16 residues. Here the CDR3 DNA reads TGCGCCAGCAGCCTAAATCCGGGACAGGGTGGAAACACCATATATTTT. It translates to CASSLNPGQGGNTIYF.

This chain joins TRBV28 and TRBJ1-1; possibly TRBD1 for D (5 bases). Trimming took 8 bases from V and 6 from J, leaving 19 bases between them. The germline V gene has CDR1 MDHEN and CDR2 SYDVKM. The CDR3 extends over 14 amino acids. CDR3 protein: CASPAAGGGSEAFF. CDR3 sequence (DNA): TGTGCCAGCCCCGCGGCGGGGGGTGGGTCTGAAGCTTTCTTT.

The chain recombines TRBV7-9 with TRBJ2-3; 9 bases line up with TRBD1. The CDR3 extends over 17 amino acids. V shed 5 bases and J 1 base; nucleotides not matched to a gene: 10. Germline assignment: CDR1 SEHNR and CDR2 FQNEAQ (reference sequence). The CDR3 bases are TGTGCCAGCAGCCCAAGATACAGGGGGCAGGGCACAGATACGCAGTATTTT. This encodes CASSPRYRGQGTDTQYF.

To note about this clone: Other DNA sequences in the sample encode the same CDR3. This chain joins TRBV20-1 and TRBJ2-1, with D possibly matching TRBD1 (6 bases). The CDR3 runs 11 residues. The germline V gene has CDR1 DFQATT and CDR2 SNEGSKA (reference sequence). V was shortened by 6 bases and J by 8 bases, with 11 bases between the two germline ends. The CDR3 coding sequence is TGCAGTGCGGAACGGACAGATGAGCAGTTCTTC. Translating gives CSAERTDEQFF.

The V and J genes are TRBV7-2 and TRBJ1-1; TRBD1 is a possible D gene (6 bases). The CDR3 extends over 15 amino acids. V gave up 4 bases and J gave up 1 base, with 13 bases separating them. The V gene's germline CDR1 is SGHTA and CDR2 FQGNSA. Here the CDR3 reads CASSYNRVRNTEAFF. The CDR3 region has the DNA TGTGCCAGCAGCTACAACAGGGTTAGGAACACTGAAGCTTTCTTT.

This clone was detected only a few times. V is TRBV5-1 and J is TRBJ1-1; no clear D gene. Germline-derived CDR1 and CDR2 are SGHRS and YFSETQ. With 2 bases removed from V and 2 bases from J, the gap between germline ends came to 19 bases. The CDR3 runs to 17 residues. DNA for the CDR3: TGCGCCAGCAGCTTCGGGTCATATCCCCCCGACAACACTGAAGCTTTCTTT. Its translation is CASSFGSYPPDNTEAFF.

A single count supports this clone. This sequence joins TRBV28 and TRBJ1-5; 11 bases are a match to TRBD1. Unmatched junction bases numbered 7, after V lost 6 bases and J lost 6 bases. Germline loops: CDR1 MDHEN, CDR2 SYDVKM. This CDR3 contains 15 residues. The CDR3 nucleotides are TGTGCCAGCAGCCCCAGGGACAGGGGGTTTCAGCCCCAGCATTTT. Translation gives CASSPRDRGFQPQHF.

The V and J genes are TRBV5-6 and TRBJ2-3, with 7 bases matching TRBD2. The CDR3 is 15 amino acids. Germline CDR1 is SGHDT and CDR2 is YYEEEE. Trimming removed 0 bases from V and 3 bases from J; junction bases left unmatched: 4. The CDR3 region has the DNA TGTGCCAGCAGCTTGGTAGGACTAGTTACAGATACGCAGTATTTT. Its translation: CASSLVGLVTDTQYF. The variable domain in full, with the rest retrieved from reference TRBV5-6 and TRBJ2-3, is DAGVTQSPTHLIKTRGQQVTLRCSPKSGHDTVSWYQQALGQGPQFIFQYYEEEERQRGNFPDRFSGHQFPNYSSELNVNALLLGDSALYLCASSLVGLVTDTQYFGPGTRLTVL.

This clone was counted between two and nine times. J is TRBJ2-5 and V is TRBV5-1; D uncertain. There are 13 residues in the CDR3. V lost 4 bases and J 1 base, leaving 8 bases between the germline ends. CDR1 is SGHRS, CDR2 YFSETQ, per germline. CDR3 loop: CASSLTSQETQYF. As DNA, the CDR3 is TGCGCCAGCAGCCTTACAAGCCAAGAGACCCAGTACTTC.

Here the CDR3 reads CASSFVRDRGASGGANEQFF. Here the CDR3 DNA reads TGTGCCAGCAGCTTTGTTCGGGACAGGGGTGCTAGCGGGGGGGCCAATGAGCAGTTCTTC. V is TRBV12-1 and J is TRBJ2-1; whether TRBD2, the table's D call, matches the DNA was not checked. TRBV12-1 is reported as a pseudogene. The CDR3 is 20 amino acids.

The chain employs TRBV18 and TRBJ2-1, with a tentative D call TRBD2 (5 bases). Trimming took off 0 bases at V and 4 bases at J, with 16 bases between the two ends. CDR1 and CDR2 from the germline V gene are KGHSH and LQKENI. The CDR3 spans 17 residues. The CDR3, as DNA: TGTGCCAGCTCACCACCGGGCGGGCCCCTATCATACAATGAGCAGTTCTTC. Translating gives CASSPPGGPLSYNEQFF.

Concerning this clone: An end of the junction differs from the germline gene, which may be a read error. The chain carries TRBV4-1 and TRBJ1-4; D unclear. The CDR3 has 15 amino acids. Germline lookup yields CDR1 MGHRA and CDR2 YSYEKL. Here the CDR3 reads CASSQNLLTYEKLFF. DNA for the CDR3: TGCGCCAGCAGCCAAAACCTCTTAACTTATGAAAAACTGTTTTTT.

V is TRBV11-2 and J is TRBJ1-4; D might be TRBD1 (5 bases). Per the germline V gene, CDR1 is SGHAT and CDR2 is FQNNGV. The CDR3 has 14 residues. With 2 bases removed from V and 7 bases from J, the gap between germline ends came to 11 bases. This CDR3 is CASSLPGYGEKLFF. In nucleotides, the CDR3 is TGTGCCAGCAGCTTACCAGGGTACGGTGAAAAACTGTTTTTT.

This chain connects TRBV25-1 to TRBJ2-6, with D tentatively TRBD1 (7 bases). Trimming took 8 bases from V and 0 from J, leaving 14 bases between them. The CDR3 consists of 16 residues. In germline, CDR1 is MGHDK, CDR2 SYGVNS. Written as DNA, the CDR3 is TGTGCCAGCGGGCGGGACAGCAGCTCTGGGGCCAACGTCCTGACTTTC. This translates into CASGRDSSSGANVLTF.

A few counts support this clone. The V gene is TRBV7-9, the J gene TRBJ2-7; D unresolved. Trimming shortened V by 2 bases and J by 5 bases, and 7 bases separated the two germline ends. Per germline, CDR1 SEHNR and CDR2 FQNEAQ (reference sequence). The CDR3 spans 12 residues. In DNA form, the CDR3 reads TGTGCCAGCAGCTTAACCACGGACGAGCAGTACTTC. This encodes CASSLTTDEQYF.

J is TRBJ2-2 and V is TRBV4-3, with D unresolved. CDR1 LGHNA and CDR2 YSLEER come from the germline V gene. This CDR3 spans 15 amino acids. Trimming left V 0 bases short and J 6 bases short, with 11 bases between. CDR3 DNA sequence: TGCGCCAGCAGCCAAGATCAGGTGATGGCCGGGGAGCTGTTTTTT. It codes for CASSQDQVMAGELFF.

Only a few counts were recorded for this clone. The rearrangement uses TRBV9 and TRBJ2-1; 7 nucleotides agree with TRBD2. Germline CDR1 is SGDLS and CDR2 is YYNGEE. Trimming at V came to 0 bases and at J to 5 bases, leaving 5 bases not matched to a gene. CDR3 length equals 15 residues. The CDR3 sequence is CASSVGASGNNEQFF. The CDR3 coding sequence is TGTGCCAGCAGCGTAGGAGCTAGCGGAAACAATGAGCAGTTCTTC.

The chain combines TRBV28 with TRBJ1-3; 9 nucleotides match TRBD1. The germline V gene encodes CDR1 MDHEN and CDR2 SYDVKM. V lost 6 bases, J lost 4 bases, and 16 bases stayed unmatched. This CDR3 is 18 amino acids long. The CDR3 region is CASRPGQGKPASGNTIYF. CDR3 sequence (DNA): TGTGCCAGCAGACCGGGACAGGGTAAGCCAGCGTCCGGAAACACCATATATTTT.

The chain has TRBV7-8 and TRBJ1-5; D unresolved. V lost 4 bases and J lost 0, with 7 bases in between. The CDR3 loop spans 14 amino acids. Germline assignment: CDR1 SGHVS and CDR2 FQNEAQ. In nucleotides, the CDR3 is TGTGCCAGCAGCTCCGGTCGTAGCAATCAGCCCCAGCATTTT. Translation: CASSSGRSNQPQHF.

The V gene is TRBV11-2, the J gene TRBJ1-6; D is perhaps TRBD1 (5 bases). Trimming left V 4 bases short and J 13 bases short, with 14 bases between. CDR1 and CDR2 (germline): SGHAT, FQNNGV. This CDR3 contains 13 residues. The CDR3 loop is CASSSPSGGPLHF. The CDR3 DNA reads TGTGCCAGCAGCTCCCCAAGCGGGGGGCCCCTCCACTTT.